This TCR beta chain derives from a study of T cells in Graves' hyperthyroidism and ophthalmopathy. What was amplified from RNA transcripts were TCR beta CDR3 regions. With the HTBI primer set, the TCR CDR3 went through a first round of RT-PCR. In TCRdb, the multiplex PCR reads were re-called with MiXCR into one record per CDR3 protein. The sample lists about 98,000 distinct CDR3 sequences, 40% occurring once. The CDR3 has 16 amino acids. Looked up from germline, CDR1 is SGHVS and CDR2 is FQNEAQ. A remark on this clonotype: Antigen unknown. One junction end does not reproduce the germline sequence, and a read error may be involved.

Points from the study as a whole: Most thyroid-expanded clonotypes above 0.001 were also found in blood.

The sequence came from a woman in her twenties or thirties with Graves' hyperthyroidism. This chain joins TRBV7-8 and TRBJ2-7; 9 bases align to TRBD1. Sequencing used peripheral blood or thyroid tissue (not recorded which). The CDR3, as DNA: TGCGCCAGCAGCTTTTTCGGGACAGGGAAGTCCTACGGGCAGTACTTC. This sequence encodes CASSFFGTGKSYGQYF.